The 21 T cell receptor beta chains presented below share a single source sample, sequenced in a study of blood T cell repertoires in COVID-19 (TCRdb year 2020). The method behind the library was the immunoSEQ multiplex PCR assay. TCRdb provides this immuneACCESS table in a form limited to in-frame rearrangements. Some clones are lacking; in checked studies, under half of them reflect an unresolved V gene, and why the rest are absent is not known. This sample gives 200,000 to 250,000 clones in total; 82% of them show up just once. In total, the top ten clones hold approximately 4.9% of the sample. The sequencing input was peripheral blood. The origin of the receptors is a woman of 80 years or more with active or convalescent COVID-19.

This sequence joins TRBV5-1 and TRBJ2-3; 7 positions agree with TRBD2. V lost 5 bases and J lost 3; bases outside the gene matches: 6. CDR1 and CDR2 (germline): SGHRS, YFSETQ. The CDR3 loop spans 14 amino acids. CDR3 sequence reads: CASSRTSETDTQYF. DNA for the CDR3: TGCGCCAGCAGTAGAACTAGCGAAACAGATACGCAGTATTTT. The entire variable domain, with the rest obtained from reference TRBV5-1 and TRBJ2-3, is as follows: KAGVTQTPRYLIKTRGQQVTLSCSPISGHRSVSWYQQTPGQGLQFLFEYFSETQRNKGNFPGRFSGRQFSNSRSEMNVSTLELGDSALYLCASSRTSETDTQYFGPGTRLTVL.

The chain recombines TRBV6-5 with TRBJ1-2; D is uncertain. The CDR3 is 14 residues long. The ends were cut back, 6 bases at V and 4 bases at J, with 15 bases in the middle. The V gene's germline CDR1 is MNHEY and CDR2 SVGAGI. DNA of the CDR3: TGTGCCAGCAGCAGGACGGGATTTGGCTATGGCTACACCTTC. This translates into CASSRTGFGYGYTF.

This clone showed up just a few times. V and J are TRBV18 and TRBJ1-5; D gene ambiguous. This CDR3 contains 15 residues. V was shortened by 6 bases and J by 3 bases, with 15 bases between the two germline ends. Germline V lookup: CDR1 KGHSH, CDR2 LQKENI. DNA for the CDR3: TGTGCCAGCTCGAGCACCGTCGGGAACAATCAGCCCCAGCATTTT. Protein sequence: CASSSTVGNNQPQHF.

This clone was seen a handful of times. The chain has TRBV19 and TRBJ1-5; 9 bases agree with TRBD1. The germline V gene has CDR1 LNHDA and CDR2 SQIVND (reference sequence). V lost 7 bases to trimming and J lost 3 bases; unmatched junction nucleotides: 7. The CDR3 is 15 residues long. The CDR3 DNA reads TGTGCCAGTAATTACGGGACAGGGCTCAATCAGCCCCAGCATTTT. This translates into CASNYGTGLNQPQHF.

This rearrangement joins TRBV30 to TRBJ1-1; 7 bases map to TRBD1. The germline gives CDR1 GTSNPN, CDR2 SVGIG (reference sequence). V was clipped by 8 bases and J by 0 bases; unmatched bases: 6. The CDR3 sequence is 13 residues long. The CDR3 DNA reads as TGTGCCGCGGACAGGTCCGTGAACACTGAAGCTTTCTTT. The encoded protein is CAADRSVNTEAFF.

J is TRBJ2-5 and V is TRBV28, with 8 nucleotides matching TRBD1. The ends lost 5 bases at V and 5 bases at J; junction bases unmatched: 10. In germline, CDR1 is MDHEN, CDR2 SYDVKM. The CDR3 has 15 amino acids. The CDR3 sequence: CASSGRTGRRETQYF. CDR3 bases: TGTGCCAGCAGTGGACGGACAGGGCGACGGGAGACCCAGTACTTC.

The gene calls are TRBV28 and TRBJ1-1; D is undetermined. Trimming cost V 8 bases and J 4 bases, with 23 bases left between them. CDR1 and CDR2 (germline): MDHEN, SYDVKM. This CDR3 contains 16 residues. CDR3 amino acids: CASPVSSTGYFTEAFF. CDR3 coding DNA: TGTGCCAGCCCAGTTTCCTCTACGGGGTACTTCACTGAAGCTTTCTTT.

This clone has a handful of counts. This chain uses TRBV15 with TRBJ2-1; unclear D gene. V was shortened by 0 bases and J by 8 bases, with 8 bases between the two germline ends. This CDR3 has 13 residues. CDR1 and CDR2 from the germline V gene are LNHNV and YYDKDF (reference sequence). The CDR3 is CATSRDRKYEQFF. In DNA, the CDR3 is TGTGCCACCAGCAGAGATAGAAAGTATGAGCAGTTCTTC.

This clone was observed a handful of times. J is TRBJ2-7 and V is TRBV5-1, with 8 nucleotides matching TRBD1. CDR3 length: 14 residues. Losses at the gene ends were 4 bases for V and 3 bases for J; bases not matched to a gene: 6. Germline values: CDR1 SGHRS, CDR2 YFSETQ. This CDR3 reads CASSPGDRGYEQYF. The DNA for the CDR3 is TGCGCCAGCAGCCCCGGTGACAGGGGCTACGAGCAGTACTTC.

This sequence joins TRBV18 and TRBJ2-3, with D unresolved. The V end was cut by 2 bases, the J end by 9 bases, with 9 bases between. Germline values: CDR1 KGHSH, CDR2 LQKENI. CDR3 size: 12 residues. The CDR3 protein is CASSPMEKTQYF. The DNA for the CDR3 is TGTGCCAGCTCACCAATGGAGAAGACGCAGTATTTT.

Many counts were recorded for this clone. J is TRBJ1-5 and V is TRBV28, with D hard to call. The CDR3 is 14 amino acids. The germline V and J ends were trimmed by 3 bases and 4 bases, with 10 bases remaining between them. The germline V gene encodes CDR1 MDHEN and CDR2 SYDVKM. CDR3 region: CASSFSGVNQPQHF. The CDR3 DNA reads as TGTGCCAGCAGTTTCAGCGGGGTGAATCAGCCCCAGCATTTT.

This chain joins TRBV9 and TRBJ2-1; a possible D gene is TRBD2 (6 bases). Looked up from germline, CDR1 is SGDLS and CDR2 is YYNGEE. The CDR3 extends over 15 amino acids. Trimming stripped 1 base from V and 0 bases from J, with 8 bases between. CDR3 amino acids: CASSVRGGSYNEQFF. The DNA for the CDR3 is TGTGCCAGCAGCGTACGGGGAGGCTCCTACAATGAGCAGTTCTTC. Looking up the rest from reference TRBV9 and TRBJ2-1 gives the full variable domain: DSGVTQTPKHLITATGQRVTLRCSPRSGDLSVYWYQQSLDQGLQFLIQYYNGEERAKGNILERFSAQQFPDLHSELNLSSLELGDSALYFCASSVRGGSYNEQFFGPGTRLTVL.

The chain couples TRBV28 to TRBJ1-4; D may be TRBD1 (5 bases). V was cut by 5 bases and J by 1 base, with 17 bases left in between. CDR1 is MDHEN, CDR2 SYDVKM, per germline. The CDR3 is 17 amino acids. The DNA for the CDR3 is TGTGCCAGCAGTCCATGGACATCTGACCTAACTAATGAAAAACTGTTTTTT. Translation gives CASSPWTSDLTNEKLFF.

This sequence joins TRBV28 and TRBJ2-1; D is uncertain. This CDR3 is 15 amino acids long. Germline lookup yields CDR1 MDHEN and CDR2 SYDVKM. Trimming took 3 bases from V and 3 from J, leaving 12 bases between them. The chain's CDR3 is CASSFLGGDYNEQFF. The CDR3 nucleotides read TGTGCCAGCAGTTTTTTAGGCGGAGACTACAATGAGCAGTTCTTC.

CDR3 coding DNA: TGTGCCACCCGAGGACAGGACGAAAAACTGTTTTTT. Translation gives CATRGQDEKLFF. The chain has TRBV19 and TRBJ1-4; TRBD1 matches at 7 bases. The CDR3 spans 12 residues. V trimming: 10 bases; J trimming: 8 bases; junction bases outside the gene matches: 7. Per germline, CDR1 LNHDA and CDR2 SQIVND (reference sequence).

The rearrangement links TRBV27 to TRBJ1-5; TRBD1 aligns across 10 bases. CDR1 MNHEY and CDR2 SMNVEV come from the germline V gene (reference sequence). J gave up 5 bases and V 5 bases, and 9 bases lay outside the gene matches. The CDR3 has 16 residues. The chain's CDR3 is CASSPIRQGADQPQHF. CDR3 DNA sequence: TGTGCCAGCAGTCCGATAAGACAGGGGGCAGATCAGCCCCAGCATTTT.

V is TRBV6-5 and J is TRBJ1-1; D possibly corresponds to TRBD1 (6 bases). The CDR3 contains 15 residues. The V end lost 2 bases, the J end lost 3 bases, and 13 bases lay between the germline ends. Looked up from germline, CDR1 is MNHEY and CDR2 is SVGAGI. Written as DNA, the CDR3 is TGTGCCAGCAGTTACACGACAGGTTTGGACACTGAAGCTTTCTTT. It encodes CASSYTTGLDTEAFF.

The V call is TRBV7-8, the J call TRBJ2-5; D gene uncertain. The CDR3 loop spans 13 amino acids. With 5 bases removed from V and 5 bases from J, the gap between germline ends came to 12 bases. Germline CDR1 SGHVS, CDR2 FQNEAQ. The CDR3 bases are TGTGCCAGCAGCCGAGGTTCCCAGGAGACCCAGTACTTC. Its protein is CASSRGSQETQYF.

CDR3: CASSSPRQGTNGYTF. The CDR3 coding sequence is TGTGCCAGCAGTTCTCCGAGGCAGGGGACTAACGGCTACACCTTC. This sequence joins TRBV3-1 (or the pseudogene TRBV3-2) and TRBJ1-2; D is perhaps TRBD1 (6 bases). V was trimmed by 6 bases and J by 8 bases, leaving 22 bases between them. The CDR3 extends over 15 amino acids. Germline V lookup: CDR1 LGHDT, CDR2 YNNKEL (reference sequence).

The chain employs TRBV29-1 and TRBJ2-1; 7 bases match TRBD2. The V gene's germline CDR1 is SQVTM and CDR2 ANQGSEA. Trimming at V came to 6 bases and at J to 10 bases, leaving 24 bases not matched to a gene. This CDR3 has 17 residues. CDR3 loop: CSVNGLSSGSGLGEQFF. The CDR3 DNA reads TGCAGCGTCAACGGACTAAGTAGCGGGTCTGGCCTAGGGGAGCAGTTCTTC.

V usage is TRBV5-5 and J usage is TRBJ1-5; 7 nucleotides line up with TRBD1. This CDR3 spans 16 amino acids. V trimming: 4 bases; J trimming: 7 bases; junction bases outside the gene matches: 14. Looked up from germline, CDR1 is SGHKS and CDR2 is YYEKEE (reference sequence). In nucleotides, the CDR3 is TGTGCCAGCAGCCCGAGGACAGGTTCGGGAAGCCAGCCCCAGCATTTT. Translated, it gives CASSPRTGSGSQPQHF.